A single sample is the source of the 27 T cell receptor beta chains below, sequenced in a study of shared clonotypes between healthy human individuals. Measured with immunoSEQ multiplex PCR; TCRdb has only the in-frame clones, and not every one. The repertoire consists of roughly 2,500,000 clones, with under 95% occurring once and the leading ten covering roughly 0.36%. The sequencing sample was made of naive CD4+ T cells from PBMCs. Subset reported: CD45RA+ positively selected. The receptor source for this set is a man aged 18 to 35 in good health. Some clones in this sample may be carry-over from other donors' samples.

The V and J genes are TRBV28 and TRBJ1-3; TRBD1 aligns across 7 bases. The germline CDR1 and CDR2 sequences are MDHEN and SYDVKM. The V gene end was trimmed by 2 bases and the J gene end by 4 bases; junction bases not matched to a gene: 5. This CDR3 comprises 15 residues. The chain's CDR3 is CASSLGGGLGNTIYF. CDR3 coding DNA: TGTGCCAGCAGTTTAGGAGGGGGCCTGGGAAACACCATATATTTT.

The V call is TRBV5-4, the J call TRBJ2-1; no definite D call. Per the germline V gene, CDR1 is SGHNT and CDR2 is YYREEE (reference sequence). Between the trimmed V and J ends, which lost 1 base and 0 bases, there was a span of 11 bases. The CDR3 sequence is 16 residues long. The CDR3 nucleotides read TGTGCCAGCAGCTTGATTCGGCGCGACTCCTACAATGAGCAGTTCTTC. Translated: CASSLIRRDSYNEQFF.

The chain has TRBV2 and TRBJ2-6; maybe TRBD1 (5 bases). Germline CDR1 and CDR2: SNHLY and FYNNEI. CDR3 size: 17 residues. V was pared by 4 bases and J by 0 bases, with 13 bases between. The CDR3 spells CASSVERQSSGANVLTF. CDR3 in DNA: TGTGCCAGCAGTGTGGAGAGACAGAGCTCTGGGGCCAACGTCCTGACTTTC.

J is TRBJ2-2 and V is TRBV5-1; D may match TRBD1 or TRBD2 (6 bases each). The CDR3 is 16 residues long. Looked up from germline, CDR1 is SGHRS and CDR2 is YFSETQ. V was trimmed by 4 bases and J by 4 bases, leaving 17 bases between them. CDR3 in DNA: TGCGCCAGCAGCCCCCTACAGGGCGGGACCACCGGGGAGCTGTTTTTT. Translation gives CASSPLQGGTTGELFF.

The rearrangement joins TRBV7-8 to TRBJ1-2, with unresolved D. The CDR3 covers 13 residues. The V end lost 3 bases, the J end lost 6 bases, and 11 bases lay between the germline ends. Germline CDR1 is SGHVS and CDR2 is FQNEAQ. CDR3 sequence: CASSFGIRDGYTF. The CDR3 coding sequence is TGTGCCAGCAGCTTTGGGATTAGGGATGGCTACACCTTC. Together with reference TRBV7-8 and TRBJ1-2, the CDR3 gives the full variable domain: GAGVSQSPRYKVAKRGQDVALRCDPISGHVSLFWYQQALGQGPEFLTYFQNEAQLDKSGLPSDRFFAERPEGSVSTLKIQRTQQEDSAVYLCASSFGIRDGYTFGSGTRLTVV.

A few counts support this clone. This chain joins TRBV2 and TRBJ1-1, with D unresolved. CDR1 and CDR2 (germline): SNHLY, FYNNEI. Trimming removed 10 bases at V and 2 bases at J, with 8 bases between. CDR3 size: 11 residues. The CDR3 DNA follows: TGTGCCACCACCCCCAACACTGAAGCTTTCTTT. It specifies CATTPNTEAFF.

The V and J genes are TRBV9 and TRBJ2-2; D is tentatively TRBD1 or TRBD2 (5 bases each). V was trimmed by 4 bases and J by 6 bases, leaving 19 bases between them. Germline V gene lookup returns CDR1 SGDLS and CDR2 YYNGEE. CDR3 length: 16 residues. As DNA, the CDR3 is TGTGCCAGCAGCTACCAAGGGGTGGGGGTCGCCGGGGAGCTGTTTTTT. Its protein product is CASSYQGVGVAGELFF. The full variable domain, rest sourced from reference TRBV9 and TRBJ2-2, is DSGVTQTPKHLITATGQRVTLRCSPRSGDLSVYWYQQSLDQGLQFLIQYYNGEERAKGNILERFSAQQFPDLHSELNLSSLELGDSALYFCASSYQGVGVAGELFFGEGSRLTVL.

The chain uses TRBV15 and TRBJ1-5; 8 bases match TRBD1. Per germline, CDR1 LNHNV and CDR2 YYDKDF (reference sequence). V lost 4 bases to trimming and J lost 4 bases; unmatched junction nucleotides: 3. The CDR3 runs to 14 residues. The CDR3 loop is CATSIRGRNQPQHF. For the CDR3, the DNA is TGTGCCACCAGCATCAGGGGGCGGAATCAGCCCCAGCATTTT. Full variable domain (missing parts from reference TRBV15 and TRBJ1-5): DAMVIQNPRYQVTQFGKPVTLSCSQTLNHNVMYWYQQKSSQAPKLLFHYYDKDFNNEADTPDNFQSRRPNTSFCFLDIRSPGLGDTAMYLCATSIRGRNQPQHFGDGTRLSIL.

The V and J genes are TRBV5-6 and TRBJ2-3; tentatively, D is TRBD1 (6 bases). V was cut by 4 bases and J by 2 bases, with 11 bases left in between. Germline V gives CDR1 SGHDT, CDR2 YYEEEE. The CDR3 has 14 residues. DNA for the CDR3: TGTGCCAGCAGCAAACAGGGCATCACAGATACGCAGTATTTT. Protein product: CASSKQGITDTQYF.

This chain joins TRBV28 and TRBJ1-1; 7 bases line up with TRBD1. The germline CDR1 and CDR2 sequences are MDHEN and SYDVKM. This CDR3 has 14 residues. V dropped 7 bases and J dropped 3; count of bases not matched to a gene: 8. The CDR3 protein is CASITWTGYTEAFF. For the CDR3, the DNA is TGTGCCAGCATTACCTGGACAGGTTACACTGAAGCTTTCTTT. The variable domain in full, completed from reference TRBV28 and TRBJ1-1, reads DVKVTQSSRYLVKRTGEKVFLECVQDMDHENMFWYRQDPGLGLRLIYFSYDVKMKEKGDIPEGYSVSREKKERFSLILESASTNQTSMYLCASITWTGYTEAFFGQGTRLTVV.

The rearrangement links TRBV13 to TRBJ2-7; D is unresolved. Looked up from germline, CDR1 is PRHDT and CDR2 is FYEKMQ (reference sequence). This CDR3 spans 14 amino acids. The V gene lost 5 bases and the J gene lost 6 bases, with 17 bases spanning the gap. CDR3 DNA: TGTGCCAGCAGCGACCAAGCCGGCGCCGGCGAGCAGTACTTC. Protein product: CASSDQAGAGEQYF. Variable domain in full (rest from reference TRBV13 and TRBJ2-7): AAGVIQSPRHLIKEKRETATLKCYPIPRHDTVYWYQQGPGQDPQFLISFYEKMQSDKGSIPDRFSAQQFSDYHSELNMSSLELGDSALYFCASSDQAGAGEQYFGPGTRLTVT.

The V gene is TRBV4-3, the J gene TRBJ2-1, with 11 bases aligning to TRBD2. The CDR3 totals 17 residues. CDR1 is LGHNA, CDR2 YSLEER, per germline. With 3 bases clipped from V and 10 bases from J, the junction kept 14 bases outside the gene matches. CDR3 loop: CASSQITSGSVAPEQFF. The DNA for the CDR3 is TGCGCCAGCAGCCAGATAACTAGCGGGAGTGTGGCTCCGGAGCAGTTCTTC.

J is TRBJ2-1 and V is TRBV7-2, with a weak D call TRBD1 (5 bases). Germline CDR1 SGHTA, CDR2 FQGNSA. The CDR3 contains 14 residues. V shed 5 bases and J shed 9 bases, with 17 bases lying between them. The CDR3 coding sequence is TGTGCCAGCAGCCCCGCCGCCAGGGCTGGTGAGCAGTTCTTC. This translates into CASSPAARAGEQFF.

This chain joins TRBV28 and TRBJ2-7; D is possibly TRBD2 (6 bases). The CDR3 is 12 amino acids. CDR1 MDHEN and CDR2 SYDVKM come from the germline V gene. The V and J ends lost 10 bases and 7 bases respectively, with 17 bases between them. Here the CDR3 DNA reads TGTGCCACCAAATCTCGGGCGGGGGAGCAGTACTTC. Its protein is CATKSRAGEQYF.

Note on this clone: A much larger clone sits a single nucleotide away, making a read error possible. Other DNA sequences within the sample encode an identical CDR3. The rearrangement uses TRBV28 and TRBJ1-1, with no clear D. The CDR3 loop spans 13 amino acids. With 6 bases removed from V and 1 base from J, the gap between germline ends came to 9 bases. Germline V gene sequence: CDR1 MDHEN, CDR2 SYDVKM. For the CDR3, the DNA is TGTGCCAGCAGCCTCGACGGGAACACTGAAGCTTTCTTT. Protein product: CASSLDGNTEAFF.

The chain joins TRBV11-2 to TRBJ2-3; D remains unclear. Trimming pared 5 bases from V and 6 bases from J, leaving 9 bases between. Germline V CDR1 and CDR2: SGHAT, FQNNGV. This CDR3 region has 12 residues. CDR3 nucleotide sequence: TGTGCCAGCAGCCCCACCCCTGATACGCAGTATTTT. Amino acid sequence: CASSPTPDTQYF.

The V call is TRBV4-1, the J call TRBJ2-1, with 9 bases that match TRBD2. From germline, CDR1 is MGHRA and CDR2 YSYEKL. The V gene end was trimmed by 1 base and the J gene end by 4 bases; junction bases not matched to a gene: 11. The CDR3 consists of 18 residues. The CDR3 nucleotides read TGCGCCAGCAGCCAAGGGGCGGCTAGCGGGACCCTATACAATGAGCAGTTCTTC. This encodes CASSQGAASGTLYNEQFF.

This chain uses TRBV7-9 with TRBJ2-1, with D hard to call. This CDR3 comprises 14 residues. Germline V CDR1 and CDR2: SEHNR, FQNEAQ (reference sequence). The V end lost 1 base, the J end lost 7 bases, and 11 bases lay between the germline ends. As DNA, the CDR3 is TGTGCCAGCAGCTTAGGACCGAGTCCTAATGAGCAGTTCTTC. Protein: CASSLGPSPNEQFF.

This clone occurred once. This chain connects TRBV29-1 to TRBJ1-6; possible D gene TRBD1, 6 bases. CDR1 is SQVTM and CDR2 is ANQGSEA in the germline V gene. CDR3 length: 13 residues. Trimming removed 4 bases from V and 6 bases from J, with 10 bases in between. Written as DNA, the CDR3 is TGCAGCGTTGGGACAGAGAGTAATTCACCCCTCCACTTT. It is translated as CSVGTESNSPLHF.

This clone has only one observation. The chain recombines TRBV9 with TRBJ2-1; TRBD1 might be the D (6 bases). This CDR3 has 14 amino acids. The germline CDR1 and CDR2 sequences are SGDLS and YYNGEE. V was cut by 7 bases and J by 12 bases, with 23 bases left in between. The CDR3 coding sequence is TGTGCCAGCGGGACCCGGGACACCCCCTTAGGGCAGTTCTTC. Protein product: CASGTRDTPLGQFF.

This clone has just one count. This chain uses TRBV6-5 with TRBJ2-6; the D is unclear. There are 15 residues in the CDR3. The germline gives CDR1 MNHEY, CDR2 SVGAGI. Between the trimmed V and J ends, which lost 7 bases and 0 bases, there was a span of 10 bases. The CDR3 is CASKRGPSGANVLTF. Here the CDR3 DNA reads TGTGCCAGCAAGAGAGGTCCCTCTGGGGCCAACGTCCTGACTTTC.

The chain employs TRBV7-8 and TRBJ2-5; D call uncertain. Trimming removed 2 bases at V and 5 bases at J, with 12 bases between. Germline V lookup: CDR1 SGHVS, CDR2 FQNEAQ. The CDR3 has 14 residues. The CDR3 reads CASSLYRGLETQYF. The CDR3 DNA reads TGTGCCAGCAGCTTATATCGTGGGTTGGAGACCCAGTACTTC.

This clone has just a few counts. Other DNA sequences of this sample code for an identical CDR3. V is TRBV18 and J is TRBJ1-2, with D possibly matching TRBD1 (5 bases). This CDR3 region has 12 residues. The germline gives CDR1 KGHSH, CDR2 LQKENI. Trimming took off 6 bases at V and 7 bases at J, with 12 bases between the two ends. As DNA, the CDR3 is TGTGCCAGCTCCCCCGGGGGGAGTGGCTACACCTTC. Encoded protein: CASSPGGSGYTF.

This chain joins TRBV6-4 and TRBJ2-7, with D possibly matching TRBD2 (5 bases). V dropped 3 bases and J dropped 6 bases, with 15 bases sitting between them. The germline CDR1 and CDR2 sequences are MRHNA and SNTAGT. The CDR3 consists of 14 residues. The CDR3, as DNA: TGTGCCAGCAGTGAAAGAGGCGTTAGCGCCGAGCAGTACTTC. Translating it yields CASSERGVSAEQYF.

V and J are TRBV28 and TRBJ1-5; unclear D gene. CDR3 size: 14 residues. V lost 5 bases and J lost 10, with 18 bases in between. Per the germline V gene, CDR1 is MDHEN and CDR2 is SYDVKM. Here the CDR3 reads CASSPSAAVLPQHF. The CDR3, as DNA: TGTGCCAGCAGTCCAAGCGCGGCTGTTCTCCCCCAGCATTTT.

V and J are TRBV5-1 and TRBJ2-1; D may match TRBD1 or TRBD2 (6 bases each). V lost 7 bases and J 11 bases, leaving 19 bases between the germline ends. The CDR3 runs 13 residues. Per germline, CDR1 SGHRS and CDR2 YFSETQ. For the CDR3, the DNA is TGCGCCAGCCAGGGTTTAGGAGGGGGTCAGCAGTTCTTC. Residues: CASQGLGGGQQFF.

The chain couples TRBV27 to TRBJ1-1; D is undetermined. V lost 6 bases and J 0 bases, leaving 11 bases between the germline ends. This CDR3 region has 14 residues. Germline CDR1 and CDR2: MNHEY and SMNVEV (reference sequence). The CDR3 protein is CASRLDGLNTEAFF. The CDR3, as DNA: TGTGCCAGCAGGCTGGACGGGCTGAACACTGAAGCTTTCTTT.